This TCR beta chain was sequenced during a study of blood T cells in healthy people across ages. Study-level information: Capture via template switching afforded approximately one barcoded beta molecule per two T cells. Study-level findings and limits: Possibly, changes in expanded clonotypes were confounded because donor CMV status was unknown. Compared with aged donors, long-lived donors showed fewer expanded clones, suggesting selection.

Together with a sample-barcoded 5' primer, a J-beta primer mix was included in a second PCR lasting about 7 to 12 cycles. TCRdb reprocessed the 5' RACE reads via MiXCR and lists one record per CDR3 protein. The data contain 1.5 million to 2 million distinct CDR3 sequences, about 31% of them singletons. V lost 3 bases and J 6 bases, leaving 14 bases between the germline ends. CDR1 KGHDR and CDR2 SFDVKD come from the germline V gene. The CDR3 spans 15 residues. This clonotype was observed a handful of times. Its specificity is unknown. This TCR derives from a woman aged 25-40 years in good health. The chain has TRBV24-1 and TRBJ2-1; D not certain. Specimen: blood. CDR3 region: CATSDPGQLSNEQFF. The CDR3 bases are TGTGCCACCAGTGATCCAGGCCAACTGAGCAATGAGCAGTTCTTC.